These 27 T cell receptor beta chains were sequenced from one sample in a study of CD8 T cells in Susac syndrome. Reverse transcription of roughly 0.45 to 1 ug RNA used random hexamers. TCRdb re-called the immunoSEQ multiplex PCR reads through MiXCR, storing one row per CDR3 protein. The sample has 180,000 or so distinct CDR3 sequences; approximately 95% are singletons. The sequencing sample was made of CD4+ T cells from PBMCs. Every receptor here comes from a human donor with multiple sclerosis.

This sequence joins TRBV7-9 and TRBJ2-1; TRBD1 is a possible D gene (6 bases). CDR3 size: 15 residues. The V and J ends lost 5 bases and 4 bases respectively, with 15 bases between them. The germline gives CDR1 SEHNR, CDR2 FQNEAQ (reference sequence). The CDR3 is CASSPARTVYNEQFF. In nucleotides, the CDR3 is TGTGCCAGCAGCCCCGCACGGACAGTTTACAATGAGCAGTTCTTC. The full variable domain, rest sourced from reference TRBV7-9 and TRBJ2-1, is DTGVSQNPRHKITKRGQNVTFRCDPISEHNRLYWYRQTLGQGPEFLTYFQNEAQLEKSRLLSDRFSAERPKGSFSTLEIQRTEQGDSAMYLCASSPARTVYNEQFFGPGTRLTVL.

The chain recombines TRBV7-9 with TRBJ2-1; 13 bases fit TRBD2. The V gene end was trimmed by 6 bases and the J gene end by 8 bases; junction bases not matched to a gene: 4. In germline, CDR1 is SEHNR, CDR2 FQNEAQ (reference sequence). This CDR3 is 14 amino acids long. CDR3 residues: CASRGLAGPDEQFF. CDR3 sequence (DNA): TGTGCCAGCAGGGGACTAGCGGGGCCCGATGAGCAGTTCTTC. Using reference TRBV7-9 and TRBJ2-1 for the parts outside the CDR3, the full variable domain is DTGVSQNPRHKITKRGQNVTFRCDPISEHNRLYWYRQTLGQGPEFLTYFQNEAQLEKSRLLSDRFSAERPKGSFSTLEIQRTEQGDSAMYLCASRGLAGPDEQFFGPGTRLTVL.

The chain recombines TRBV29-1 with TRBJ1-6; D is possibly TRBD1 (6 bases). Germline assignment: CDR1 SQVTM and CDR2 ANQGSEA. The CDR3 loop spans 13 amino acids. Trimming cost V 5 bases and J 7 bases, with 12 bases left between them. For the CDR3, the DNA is TGCAGCGTTCAGACAGGATCGAATTCACCCCTCCACTTT. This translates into CSVQTGSNSPLHF.

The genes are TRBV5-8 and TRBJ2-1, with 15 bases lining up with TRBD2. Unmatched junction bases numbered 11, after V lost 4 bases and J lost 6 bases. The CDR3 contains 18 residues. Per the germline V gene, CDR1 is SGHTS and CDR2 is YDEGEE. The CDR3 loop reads CASSLRTSGGAWGNEQFF. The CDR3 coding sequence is TGTGCCAGCAGCCTCAGGACTAGCGGGGGGGCTTGGGGCAATGAGCAGTTCTTC.

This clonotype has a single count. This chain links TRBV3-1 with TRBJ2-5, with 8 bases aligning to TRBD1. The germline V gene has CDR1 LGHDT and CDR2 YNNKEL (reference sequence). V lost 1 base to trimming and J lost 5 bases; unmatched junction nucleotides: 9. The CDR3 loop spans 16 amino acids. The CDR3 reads CASSQAQGQGHETQYF. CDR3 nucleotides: TGTGCCAGCAGCCAAGCTCAAGGACAGGGTCATGAGACCCAGTACTTC.

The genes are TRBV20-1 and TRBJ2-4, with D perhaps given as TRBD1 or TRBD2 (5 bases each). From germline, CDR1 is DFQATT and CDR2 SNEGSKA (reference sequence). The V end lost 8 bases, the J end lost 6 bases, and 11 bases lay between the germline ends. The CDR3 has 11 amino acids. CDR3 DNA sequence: TGCAGTATCTCGAGGGGAAACATTCAGTACTTC. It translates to CSISRGNIQYF.

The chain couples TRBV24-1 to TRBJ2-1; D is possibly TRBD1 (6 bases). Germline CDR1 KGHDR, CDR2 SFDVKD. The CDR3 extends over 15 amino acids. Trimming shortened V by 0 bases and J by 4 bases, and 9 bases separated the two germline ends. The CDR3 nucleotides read TGTGCCACCAGTGATTTGCGGGACACATACAATGAGCAGTTCTTC. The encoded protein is CATSDLRDTYNEQFF.

The CDR3 coding sequence is TGTGCCAGCAGCGAGACAGCTAGCTCCTACGAGCAGTACTTC. Translation gives CASSETASSYEQYF. This chain joins TRBV9 and TRBJ2-7; D may be TRBD1 (5 bases). Trimming removed 3 bases at V and 0 bases at J, with 10 bases between. Germline V gene lookup returns CDR1 SGDLS and CDR2 YYNGEE. The CDR3 runs to 14 residues.

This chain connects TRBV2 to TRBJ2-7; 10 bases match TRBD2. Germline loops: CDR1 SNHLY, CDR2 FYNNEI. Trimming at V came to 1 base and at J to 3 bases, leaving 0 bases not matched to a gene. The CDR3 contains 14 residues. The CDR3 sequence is CASSEERGGYEQYF. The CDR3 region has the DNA TGTGCCAGCAGTGAAGAGCGGGGGGGCTACGAGCAGTACTTC.

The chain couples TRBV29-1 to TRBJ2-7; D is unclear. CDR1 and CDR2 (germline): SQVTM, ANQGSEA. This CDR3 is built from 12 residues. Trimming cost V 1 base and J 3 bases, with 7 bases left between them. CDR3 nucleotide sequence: TGCAGCGTTGAAGTAGCCAGCTACGAGCAGTACTTC. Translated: CSVEVASYEQYF.

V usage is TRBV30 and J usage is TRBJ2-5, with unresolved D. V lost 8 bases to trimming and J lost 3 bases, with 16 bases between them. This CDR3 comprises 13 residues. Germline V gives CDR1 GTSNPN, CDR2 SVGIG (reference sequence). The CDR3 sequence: CALGSGREETQYF. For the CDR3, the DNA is TGTGCCCTGGGGTCGGGCAGAGAAGAGACCCAGTACTTC.

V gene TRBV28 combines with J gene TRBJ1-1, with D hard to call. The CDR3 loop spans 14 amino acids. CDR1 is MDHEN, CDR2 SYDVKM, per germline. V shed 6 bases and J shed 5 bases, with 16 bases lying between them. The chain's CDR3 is CASSGQVRRTEAFF. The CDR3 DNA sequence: TGTGCCAGCAGCGGCCAAGTTCGCAGGACTGAAGCTTTCTTT.

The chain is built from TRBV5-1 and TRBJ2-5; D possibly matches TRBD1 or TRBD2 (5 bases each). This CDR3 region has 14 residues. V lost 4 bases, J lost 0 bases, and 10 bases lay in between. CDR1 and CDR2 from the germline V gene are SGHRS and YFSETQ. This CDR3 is CASSEGPNQETQYF. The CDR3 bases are TGCGCCAGCAGCGAGGGACCGAACCAAGAGACCCAGTACTTC. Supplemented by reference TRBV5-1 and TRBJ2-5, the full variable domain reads KAGVTQTPRYLIKTRGQQVTLSCSPISGHRSVSWYQQTPGQGLQFLFEYFSETQRNKGNFPGRFSGRQFSNSRSEMNVSTLELGDSALYLCASSEGPNQETQYFGPGTRLLVL.

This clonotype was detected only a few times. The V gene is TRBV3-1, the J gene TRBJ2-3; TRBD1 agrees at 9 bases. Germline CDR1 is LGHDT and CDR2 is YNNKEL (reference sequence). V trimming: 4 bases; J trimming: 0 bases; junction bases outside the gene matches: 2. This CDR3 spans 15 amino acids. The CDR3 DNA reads TGTGCCAGCAGCCGGACAGGGGATAGCACAGATACGCAGTATTTT. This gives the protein CASSRTGDSTDTQYF.

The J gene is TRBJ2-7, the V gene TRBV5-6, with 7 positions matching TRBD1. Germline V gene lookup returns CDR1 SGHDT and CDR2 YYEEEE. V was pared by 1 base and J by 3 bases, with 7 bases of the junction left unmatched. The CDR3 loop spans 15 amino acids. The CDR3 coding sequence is TGTGCCAGCAGCTTGTACGACAGGGCAGTCTACGAGCAGTACTTC. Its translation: CASSLYDRAVYEQYF.

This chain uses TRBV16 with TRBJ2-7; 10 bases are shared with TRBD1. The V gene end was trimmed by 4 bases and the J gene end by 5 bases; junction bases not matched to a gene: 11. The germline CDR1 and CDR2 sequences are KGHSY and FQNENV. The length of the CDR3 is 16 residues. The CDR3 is CASSPLGQGFLHEQYF. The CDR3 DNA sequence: TGTGCCAGCAGCCCCCTGGGACAGGGGTTTTTACACGAGCAGTACTTC. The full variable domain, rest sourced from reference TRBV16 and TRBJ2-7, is GEEVAQTPKHLVRGEGQKAKLYCAPIKGHSYVFWYQQVLKNEFKFLISFQNENVFDETGMPKERFSAKCLPNSPCSLEIQATKLEDSAVYFCASSPLGQGFLHEQYFGPGTRLTVT.

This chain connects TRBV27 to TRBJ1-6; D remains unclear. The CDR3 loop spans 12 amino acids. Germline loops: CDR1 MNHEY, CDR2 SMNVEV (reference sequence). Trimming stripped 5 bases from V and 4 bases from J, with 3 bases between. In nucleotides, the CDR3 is TGTGCCAGCAGTCTTTATAATTCACCCCTCCACTTT. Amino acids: CASSLYNSPLHF.

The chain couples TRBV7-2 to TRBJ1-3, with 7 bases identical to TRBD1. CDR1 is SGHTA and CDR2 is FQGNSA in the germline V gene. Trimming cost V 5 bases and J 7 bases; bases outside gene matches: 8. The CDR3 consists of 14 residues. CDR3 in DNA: TGTGCCAGCAGCGGTGGGACAGTTTACAACACCATATATTTT. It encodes CASSGGTVYNTIYF.

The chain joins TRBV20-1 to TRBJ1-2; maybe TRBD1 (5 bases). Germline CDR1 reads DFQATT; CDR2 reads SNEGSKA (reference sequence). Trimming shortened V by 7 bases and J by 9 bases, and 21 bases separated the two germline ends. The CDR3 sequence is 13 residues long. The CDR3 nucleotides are TGCAGTGGGTCAGGGAATTCTTTTGTTAGCTACACCTTC. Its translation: CSGSGNSFVSYTF.

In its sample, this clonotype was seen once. The chain's CDR3 is CASSRNGGLNTGELFF. CDR3 nucleotide sequence: TGTGCCAGCAGCCGGAACGGGGGCCTGAACACCGGGGAGCTGTTTTTT. This chain connects TRBV11-2 to TRBJ2-2; D may be TRBD1 or TRBD2 (6 bases each). V lost 5 bases and J 1 base, leaving 14 bases between the germline ends. Germline CDR1 reads SGHAT; CDR2 reads FQNNGV. This CDR3 region has 16 residues.

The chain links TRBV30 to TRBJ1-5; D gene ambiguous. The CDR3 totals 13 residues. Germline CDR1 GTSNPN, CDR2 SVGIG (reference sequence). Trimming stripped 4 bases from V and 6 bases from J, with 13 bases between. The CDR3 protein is CAWTEQEGQPQHF. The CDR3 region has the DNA TGTGCCTGGACAGAGCAGGAGGGTCAGCCCCAGCATTTT.

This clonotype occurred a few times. The CDR3 sequence: CASSETGPGNTEAFF. As DNA, the CDR3 is TGTGCCAGCAGTGAGACAGGGCCGGGGAACACTGAAGCTTTCTTT. This chain joins TRBV2 and TRBJ1-1, with 7 bases matching TRBD1. J lost 1 base, V lost 3 bases, and 5 bases had no gene match. This CDR3 comprises 15 residues. Germline CDR1 and CDR2: SNHLY and FYNNEI.

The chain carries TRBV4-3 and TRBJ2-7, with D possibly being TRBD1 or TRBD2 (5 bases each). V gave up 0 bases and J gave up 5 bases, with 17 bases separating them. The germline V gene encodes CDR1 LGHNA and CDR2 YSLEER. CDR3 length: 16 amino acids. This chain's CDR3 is CASSQDVQRWGHEQYF. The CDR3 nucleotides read TGCGCCAGCAGCCAAGATGTGCAGCGGTGGGGCCACGAGCAGTACTTC.

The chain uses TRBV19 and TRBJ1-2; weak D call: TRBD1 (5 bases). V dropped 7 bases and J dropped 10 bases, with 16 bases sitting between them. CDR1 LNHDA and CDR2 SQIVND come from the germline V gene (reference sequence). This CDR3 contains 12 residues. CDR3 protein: CASTQQGDLYTF. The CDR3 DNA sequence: TGTGCCAGTACCCAGCAGGGCGACCTCTACACCTTC.

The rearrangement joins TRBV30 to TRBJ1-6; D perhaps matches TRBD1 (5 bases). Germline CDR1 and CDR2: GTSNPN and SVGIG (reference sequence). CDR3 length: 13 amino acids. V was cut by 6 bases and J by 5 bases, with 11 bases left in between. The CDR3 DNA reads TGTGCCTGCGCGCAGGGAAATAATTCACCCCTCCACTTT. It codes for CACAQGNNSPLHF.

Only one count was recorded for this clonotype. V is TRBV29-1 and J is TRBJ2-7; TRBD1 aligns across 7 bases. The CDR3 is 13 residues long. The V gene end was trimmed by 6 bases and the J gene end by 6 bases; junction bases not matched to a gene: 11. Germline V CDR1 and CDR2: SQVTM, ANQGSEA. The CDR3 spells CSVIDRERGEQYF. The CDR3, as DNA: TGCAGCGTAATCGACAGGGAAAGGGGCGAGCAGTACTTC.

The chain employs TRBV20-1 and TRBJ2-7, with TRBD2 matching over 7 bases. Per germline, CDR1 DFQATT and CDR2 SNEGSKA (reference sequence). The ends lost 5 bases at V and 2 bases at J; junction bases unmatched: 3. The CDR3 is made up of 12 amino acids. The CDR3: CSAGRGAYEQYF. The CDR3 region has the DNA TGCAGTGCTGGACGGGGGGCCTACGAGCAGTACTTC.